Listed below are T cell receptor beta chains from one sample, sequenced in a study of cytomegalovirus exposure and HLA in healthy donors. Profiled with immunoSEQ multiplex PCR; TCRdb holds only in-frame clones, not every one. The profile shows approximately 290,000 clones, about 80% of them singletons. Sequenced material: PBMCs. Every receptor here comes from a girl aged 2 to 9 in good health and CMV-seronegative. CDR3s include the opening cysteine and the closing phenylalanine or tryptophan. The D gene is left open where the match is weak. Part of the rows lack a size; the others show once, few, many or a class for expanded clones.

>TRBV2|TRBD1|-|TRBJ1-3
CASWGQRNTIYF
TGTGCCAGCTGGGGACAGAGAAACACCATATATTTT
>TRBV28|-|-|TRBJ1-2
CASRYIITGAHGYTF
TGTGCCAGCAGGTACATAATCACAGGAGCCCATGGCTACACCTTC
>TRBV4-2|TRBD2|-|TRBJ2-7
CASSPLTGSGSDYEQYF
TGTGCCAGCAGCCCCCTCACAGGGAGCGGGAGTGACTACGAGCAGTACTTC
>TRBV5-4|-|-|TRBJ1-6
CASSDYRERSPLHF
TGTGCCAGCAGCGATTACAGGGAACGGTCACCCCTCCACTTT
>TRBV29-1|TRBD1|-|TRBJ1-2
CSVGQELGYGYTF
TGCAGCGTAGGACAGGAACTTGGATATGGCTACACCTTC
>TRBV28|TRBD2|-|TRBJ2-3
CASSIPGLKGTDTQYF
TGTGCCAGCAGTATCCCGGGACTAAAAGGGACAGATACGCAGTATTTT
>TRBV15|TRBD1|-|TRBJ2-7
CATSRAIGGQTTNEQYF
TGTGCCACCAGCAGAGCGATAGGGGGACAGACCACCAACGAGCAGTACTTC
>TRBV6-5|-|few|TRBJ1-1
CASSYSNRVTEAFF
TGTGCCAGCAGTTACTCGAACAGGGTCACTGAAGCTTTCTTT
>TRBV4-1|-|few|TRBJ2-7
CASSQVRGSAYEQYF
TGCGCCAGCAGCCAAGTAAGGGGCTCTGCCTACGAGCAGTACTTC
>TRBV30|TRBD2|-|TRBJ2-7
CAWSGEAGDLDEQYF
TGTGCCTGGAGTGGTGAGGCGGGGGATTTGGACGAGCAGTACTTC
>TRBV28|-|-|TRBJ1-5
CASIRWGEEYQPQHF
TGTGCCAGCATTCGGTGGGGGGAGGAGTATCAGCCCCAGCATTTT
>TRBV10-3|TRBD2|-|TRBJ2-7
CAIAGASGVSYEQYF
TGTGCCATTGCCGGGGCGAGCGGGGTCTCCTACGAGCAGTACTTC
>TRBV10-1|-|once|TRBJ2-2
CASSEDSPAGELFF
TGCGCCAGCAGTGAGGACAGTCCGGCCGGGGAGCTGTTTTTT
>TRBV5-1|TRBD1|-|TRBJ2-1
CASSFGTGDYNEQFF
TGCGCCAGCAGCTTCGGGACAGGGGATTACAATGAGCAGTTCTTC
>TRBV19|-|-|TRBJ2-1
CASTETDTYNEQFF
TGTGCCAGTACGGAGACAGATACCTACAATGAGCAGTTCTTC
>TRBV6-6|-|-|TRBJ1-1
CASSYSMGAMNTEAFF
TGTGCCAGCAGTTACTCGATGGGGGCCATGAACACTGAAGCTTTCTTT
>TRBV2|-|few|TRBJ1-1
CASSPSAEAFF
TGTGCCAGCAGCCCCAGCGCTGAAGCTTTCTTT
>TRBV19|-|-|TRBJ2-1
CASGTLSTVHEQFF
TGTGCCAGTGGGACTCTCTCGACGGTCCATGAGCAGTTCTTC
>TRBV6-1|-|once|TRBJ1-1
CASNHRGGSTEAFF
TGTGCCAGTAACCACCGCGGGGGAAGCACTGAAGCTTTCTTT
>TRBV30|-|few|TRBJ1-3
CAWSPTGSDTIYF
TGTGCCTGGAGTCCCACAGGATCCGACACCATATATTTT
>TRBV5-5|-|-|TRBJ2-5
CASSLWAGSQETQYF
TGTGCCAGCAGCTTATGGGCCGGGAGCCAAGAGACCCAGTACTTC
>TRBV10-1|-|few|TRBJ1-5
CASSDPGRGNQPQHF
TGCGCCAGCAGTGATCCGGGGAGGGGCAATCAGCCCCAGCATTTT
>TRBV30|TRBD1|-|TRBJ1-6
CAWKYLDRGSYNSPLHF
TGTGCCTGGAAATACTTGGACAGGGGGTCCTATAATTCACCCCTCCACTTT
>TRBV7-8|-|-|TRBJ1-4
CASSTSFRVEKLFF
TGTGCCAGCAGCACGAGTTTTCGAGTTGAAAAACTGTTTTTT
>TRBV7-2|TRBD1|-|TRBJ1-1
CASSLAGGTAGYEAFF
TGTGCCAGCAGCTTAGCCGGTGGGACAGCCGGCTATGAAGCTTTCTTT
>TRBV7-9|-|-|TRBJ2-2
CASSLSLVVHGELFF
TGTGCCAGCAGCTTAAGTCTAGTCGTTCACGGGGAGCTGTTTTTT
>TRBV2|TRBD2|-|TRBJ2-3
CASTPVGLAGADTQYF
TGTGCCAGCACGCCGGTGGGACTAGCGGGAGCAGATACGCAGTATTTT
>TRBV29-1|TRBD2|-|TRBJ2-3
CSVVASGGLDTQYF
TGCAGCGTTGTTGCTAGCGGGGGTTTAGATACGCAGTATTTT
>TRBV4-1|-|-|TRBJ2-7
CASSQEDPQGSYEQYF
TGCGCCAGCAGCCAAGAGGATCCCCAGGGGAGCTACGAGCAGTACTTC
>TRBV6-5|TRBD2|few|TRBJ2-7
CASSYPSGSSYEQYF
TGTGCCAGCAGTTACCCTAGCGGAAGCTCCTACGAGCAGTACTTC
>TRBV29-1|TRBD1|few|TRBJ1-4
CSASGGQGDEKLFF
TGCAGCGCCTCGGGGGGACAGGGGGATGAAAAACTGTTTTTT
>TRBV6-6|TRBD2|-|TRBJ2-1
CASSTAGGSFDEQFF
TGTGCCAGCAGTACAGCGGGAGGGAGTTTCGATGAGCAGTTCTTC
>TRBV5-1|TRBD1|once|TRBJ2-2
CASSLKGTGNTGELFF
TGCGCCAGCAGCTTGAAAGGGACAGGGAACACCGGGGAGCTGTTTTTT